These 3 T cell receptor beta chains came from one sample sequenced in a study of blood T cell repertoires in COVID-19. The repertoire was sequenced with immunoSEQ multiplex PCR; TCRdb's copy has only in-frame clones and lacks some. The profile shows fewer than 350,000 clones, just under 85% of them singletons. The sample taken for sequencing was peripheral blood. The receptors come from a woman aged 45 to 65 with active or convalescent COVID-19.

The chain recombines TRBV18 with TRBJ1-3; 7 nucleotides align to TRBD1. CDR3 length: 17 amino acids. Germline lookup yields CDR1 KGHSH and CDR2 LQKENI. The ends lost 0 bases at V and 5 bases at J; junction bases unmatched: 10. CDR3 amino acids: CASSPPIRGIDRNTIYF. The CDR3, as DNA: TGTGCCAGCTCACCACCGATCAGGGGGATCGACAGAAACACCATATATTTT.

The V call is TRBV28, the J call TRBJ2-2; 8 bases are shared with TRBD1. Looked up from germline, CDR1 is MDHEN and CDR2 is SYDVKM. CDR3 size: 13 residues. Unmatched junction bases numbered 1, after V lost 6 bases and J lost 4 bases. The CDR3 is CASRGQVTGELFF. In nucleotides, the CDR3 is TGTGCCAGCAGGGGACAGGTCACCGGGGAGCTGTTTTTT. The full variable domain, its missing parts supplied by reference TRBV28 and TRBJ2-2, is DVKVTQSSRYLVKRTGEKVFLECVQDMDHENMFWYRQDPGLGLRLIYFSYDVKMKEKGDIPEGYSVSREKKERFSLILESASTNQTSMYLCASRGQVTGELFFGEGSRLTVL.

This clone was counted a few times. The chain links TRBV7-9 to TRBJ2-1; D gene ambiguous. CDR1 is SEHNR and CDR2 is FQNEAQ in the germline V gene (reference sequence). CDR3 size: 10 residues. V dropped 5 bases and J dropped 12 bases, with 8 bases sitting between them. This CDR3 is CASSPSGQFF. CDR3 nucleotides: TGTGCCAGCAGCCCTAGTGGGCAGTTCTTC.